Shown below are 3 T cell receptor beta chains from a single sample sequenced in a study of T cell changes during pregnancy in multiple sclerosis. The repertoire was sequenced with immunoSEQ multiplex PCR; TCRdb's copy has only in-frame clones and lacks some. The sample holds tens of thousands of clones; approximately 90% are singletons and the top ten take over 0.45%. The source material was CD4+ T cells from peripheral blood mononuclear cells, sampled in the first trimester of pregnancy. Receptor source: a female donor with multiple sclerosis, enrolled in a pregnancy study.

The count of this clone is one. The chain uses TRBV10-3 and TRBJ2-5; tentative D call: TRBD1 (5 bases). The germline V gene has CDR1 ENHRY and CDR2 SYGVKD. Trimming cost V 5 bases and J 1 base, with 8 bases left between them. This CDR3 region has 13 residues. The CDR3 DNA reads TGTGCCATCAGTTCAGGGTCCCAAGAGACCCAGTACTTC. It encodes CAISSGSQETQYF.

The CDR3 nucleotides are TGTGCCAGCAGCTTTTTAGGGGATAATCAGCCCCAGCATTTT. Amino acid sequence: CASSFLGDNQPQHF. V and J are TRBV5-5 and TRBJ1-5; tentative D call: TRBD1 (5 bases). Germline CDR1 and CDR2: SGHKS and YYEKEE (reference sequence). Trimming left V 2 bases short and J 4 bases short, with 10 bases between. The CDR3 covers 14 residues.

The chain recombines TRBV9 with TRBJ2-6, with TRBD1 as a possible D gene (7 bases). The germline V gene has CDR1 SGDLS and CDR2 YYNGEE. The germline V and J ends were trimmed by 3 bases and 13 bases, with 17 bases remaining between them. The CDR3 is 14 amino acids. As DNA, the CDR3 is TGTGCCAGCAGCGGTGGGAGGCTCAGGGGGGTCCTGACTTTC. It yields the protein CASSGGRLRGVLTF.